This TCR beta chain was observed in a study of blood T cells in healthy people across ages. It was with a sample-barcoded 5' primer and a J-beta primer mix that a second PCR of roughly 7 to 12 cycles was run. TCRdb re-analysed the 5' RACE reads in MiXCR, keeping a single row per CDR3 protein. The top ten clones hold about a quarter of a sample with 800,000 or so distinct CDR3 sequences, roughly 60% of them seen once. Germline CDR1 ENHRY, CDR2 SYGVKD. The CDR3 length is 19 residues. With V trimmed by 4 bases and J by 3 bases, 16 bases remained unmatched. This chain uses TRBV10-3 with TRBJ2-1; TRBD2 matches 9 bases. The sample was blood. The source is a man between 25 and 39 years old in good health. CDR3 sequence reads: CAISGSNSVRTSDYNEQFF. The CDR3 DNA follows: TGTGCCATCAGTGGGTCGAACTCTGTTAGGACTAGCGACTACAATGAGCAGTTCTTC.